This TCR beta chain was recorded in a study of cytomegalovirus exposure and HLA in healthy donors. Turning to the study itself: An analysis done earlier identified 117 million unique TCR beta sequences from about 180 million T cells. In an early release, HLA-typed donors contributed 75 million to 85 million unique TCR sequences.

The study ran its PCR with 60 Vbeta and 13 Jbeta primers. Generated by immunoSEQ multiplex PCR, the TCRdb table keeps only in-frame clones and is missing some. The sample has over 150,000 clones, 80% seen once; the top ten hold around 5%. V shed 3 bases and J 4 bases; nucleotides not matched to a gene: 6. The length of the CDR3 is 14 residues. CDR1 is GTSNPN, CDR2 SVGIG, per germline (reference sequence). For this clone: Its specificity is unknown.

Notes on the study in general: The authors excluded some V segments, including TRBV6-2 and TRBV6-3, as indistinguishable.

Source material: PBMCs. V is TRBV30 and J is TRBJ2-1, with 7 bases lining up with TRBD2. This receptor was identified in a man aged 25-45 years in good health and CMV-seronegative. The CDR3 here is CAWRLGGSYNEQFF. The CDR3 coding sequence is TGTGCCTGGAGGTTGGGGGGGAGTTACAATGAGCAGTTCTTC.